The entry below describes one T cell receptor beta chain. The antigen remains undetermined. The sample comes from a study of T cell responses to AZD1222 COVID-19 vaccine. The V gene's germline CDR1 is DFQATT and CDR2 SNEGSKA (reference sequence). This CDR3 has 11 residues. Between the trimmed V and J ends, which lost 5 bases and 5 bases, there was a span of 10 bases. Profiling relied on immunoSEQ multiplex PCR, and the TCRdb table lists in-frame clones only, not all of them. Found here are about 94,000 clones, nearly 90% of them singletons; the top ten hold 10% to 15%. General study findings and limits: Nearly half of spike-specific TCRs reportedly go after variant regions that carry no mutations.

V and J are TRBV20-1 and TRBJ2-7, with D possibly being TRBD1 (6 bases). The receptor was derived from an adult in good health. This specimen was peripheral blood, taken on day 0 of AZD1222 vaccination. CDR3 amino acids: CSALDSHEQYF. The CDR3 region has the DNA TGCAGTGCTTTGGACAGCCACGAGCAGTACTTC.